One and the same sample provided the 17 T cell receptor beta chains below, sequenced in a study of T cells in Graves' hyperthyroidism and ophthalmopathy. Amplified TCR beta CDR3 regions came from RNA transcripts. RT-PCR in the first round (using the HTBI primer set) targeted the TCR CDR3. From the multiplex PCR reads, TCRdb called clonotypes with MiXCR, one entry per CDR3 protein. The sample yields hundreds of thousands of distinct CDR3 sequences, about 14% seen once. The sequenced sample was blood. These receptors were taken from a woman aged 50 to 60 with Graves' ophthalmopathy.

In this sample, this clonotype turned up many times. This rearrangement joins TRBV7-6 to TRBJ2-7, with TRBD1 identical over 9 bases. This CDR3 comprises 14 residues. Germline CDR1 is SGHVS and CDR2 is FNYEAQ. Trimming removed 6 bases from V and 0 bases from J; junction bases left unmatched: 3. The CDR3 loop reads CASRLGQGSYEQYF. CDR3 in DNA: TGTGCCAGCAGGTTGGGACAGGGCTCCTACGAGCAGTACTTC.

This clonotype was found many times. The V and J genes are TRBV7-2 and TRBJ2-4; 8 bases fit TRBD2. Germline values: CDR1 SGHTA, CDR2 FQGNSA. The junction had 10 bases not matched to a gene; V was cut back by 3 bases and J by 15 bases. The CDR3 has 13 amino acids. The CDR3 loop reads CASSLATSASGYF. The CDR3 DNA is TGTGCCAGCAGCTTGGCGACTAGCGCCAGCGGGTACTTC.

This clonotype appeared a few times. As DNA, the CDR3 is TGTGCCAGCAGCTTGGGCATGGGGTCTTCTGGAAACACCATATATTTT. Translated, it gives CASSLGMGSSGNTIYF. V is TRBV5-6 and J is TRBJ1-3; D remains ambiguous. Trimming took 0 bases from V and 1 from J, leaving 11 bases between them. This CDR3 spans 16 amino acids. Per germline, CDR1 SGHDT and CDR2 YYEEEE.

Many counts were recorded for this clonotype. CDR3 in DNA: TGTGCCAGCAGCCCCTTAGCGGGAGTCGGCTACAATGAGCAGTTCTTC. Protein product: CASSPLAGVGYNEQFF. J is TRBJ2-1 and V is TRBV27; 9 nucleotides line up with TRBD2. Germline loops: CDR1 MNHEY, CDR2 SMNVEV (reference sequence). After removal of 6 bases from V and 3 bases from J, the junction contained 9 bases not matched to a gene. The CDR3 runs 16 residues.

The V and J genes are TRBV24-1 and TRBJ1-5; 10 bases are a match to TRBD1. Germline CDR1 reads KGHDR; CDR2 reads SFDVKD. This CDR3 contains 13 residues. V lost 9 bases to trimming and J lost 5 bases; unmatched junction nucleotides: 3. As DNA, the CDR3 is TGTGCCACCGCCGGGACAGGGGATCAGCCCCAGCATTTT. It is translated as CATAGTGDQPQHF.

This clonotype was picked up a small number of times. The chain is built from TRBV4-3 and TRBJ2-7; TRBD2 might be the D (6 bases). The ends were cut back, 3 bases at V and 2 bases at J, with 14 bases in the middle. The CDR3 spans 15 residues. From germline, CDR1 is LGHNA and CDR2 YSLEER. CDR3 region: CASSQDREPTYEQYF. In nucleotides, the CDR3 is TGCGCCAGCAGCCAGGATCGGGAGCCAACCTACGAGCAGTACTTC.

This clonotype has ten or more counts. The chain is built from TRBV29-1 and TRBJ2-5; the D gene is possibly TRBD1 (5 bases). Germline-derived CDR1 and CDR2 are SQVTM and ANQGSEA. This CDR3 spans 12 amino acids. V lost 6 bases to trimming and J lost 5 bases, with 13 bases between them. The CDR3 DNA reads TGCAGCGTAAGCAGGGCGCGGGAGACCCAGTACTTC. Encoded protein: CSVSRARETQYF.

Note on this clonotype: Since a much larger clone is just one base distant, this may be a read error. The CDR3 spells CASSLGTSAYSEQFF. The DNA for the CDR3 is TGTGCCAGCAGTCTCGGGACTAGCGCTTACAGTGAGCAGTTCTTC. The genes are TRBV28 and TRBJ2-1; 10 bases map to TRBD2. The germline V gene has CDR1 MDHEN and CDR2 SYDVKM. The CDR3 has 15 amino acids. The full variable domain, rest sourced from reference TRBV28 and TRBJ2-1, is DVKVTQSSRYLVKRTGEKVFLECVQDMDHENMFWYRQDPGLGLRLIYFSYDVKMKEKGDIPEGYSVSREKKERFSLILESASTNQTSMYLCASSLGTSAYSEQFFGPGTRLTVL.

There are many counts of this clonotype. This chain joins TRBV20-1 and TRBJ2-7; no reliable D call. The CDR3 has 12 amino acids. CDR1 is DFQATT and CDR2 is SNEGSKA in the germline V gene (reference sequence). The V gene lost 4 bases and the J gene lost 4 bases, with 11 bases spanning the gap. The CDR3 DNA sequence: TGCAGTGCTACTGGGCCTGGGTACGAGCAGTACTTC. This codes for CSATGPGYEQYF.

This clonotype was seen many times. This rearrangement joins TRBV11-2 to TRBJ1-2; TRBD1 matches 7 bases. Per the germline V gene, CDR1 is SGHAT and CDR2 is FQNNGV. Trimming cost V 4 bases and J 5 bases; bases outside gene matches: 13. The CDR3 has 16 amino acids. In nucleotides, the CDR3 is TGTGCCAGCAGCTCACACTCCGGGACAGTTTTATATGGCTACACCTTC. Translation gives CASSSHSGTVLYGYTF.

The gene calls are TRBV5-1 and TRBJ1-1; D not certain. The CDR3 has 14 amino acids. Germline V CDR1 and CDR2: SGHRS, YFSETQ. With 4 bases removed from V and 4 bases from J, the gap between germline ends came to 14 bases. For the CDR3, the DNA is TGCGCCAGCAGCACCGGAGCCTTGGGCACTGAAGCTTTCTTT. Amino acids: CASSTGALGTEAFF.

This clonotype occurred many times. V and J are TRBV5-1 and TRBJ1-1; possibly TRBD1 for D (6 bases). This CDR3 spans 14 amino acids. Germline values: CDR1 SGHRS, CDR2 YFSETQ. V lost 2 bases and J lost 3, with 11 bases in between. In DNA, the CDR3 is TGCGCCAGCAGCTTTGGACAGTCCTACACTGAAGCTTTCTTT. Protein sequence: CASSFGQSYTEAFF. Using reference TRBV5-1 and TRBJ1-1 for the parts outside the CDR3, the full variable domain is KAGVTQTPRYLIKTRGQQVTLSCSPISGHRSVSWYQQTPGQGLQFLFEYFSETQRNKGNFPGRFSGRQFSNSRSEMNVSTLELGDSALYLCASSFGQSYTEAFFGQGTRLTVV.

This clonotype was detected many times. This rearrangement joins TRBV20-1 to TRBJ2-7, with D perhaps TRBD1 or TRBD2 (5 bases each). The germline gives CDR1 DFQATT, CDR2 SNEGSKA (reference sequence). The V gene lost 1 base and the J gene lost 3 bases, with 10 bases spanning the gap. The CDR3 covers 13 residues. DNA of the CDR3: TGCAGTGCTAGAGTAGGTGGGGGCTACGAGCAGTACTTC. It specifies CSARVGGGYEQYF.

The table lists this clonotype with many counts. This chain uses TRBV28 with TRBJ1-2, with D possibly TRBD1 on 5 matching bases. V was pared by 4 bases and J by 8 bases, with 17 bases between. This CDR3 region has 14 residues. Germline CDR1 and CDR2: MDHEN and SYDVKM. The CDR3 loop is CASSSRGLNVGYTF. The CDR3 coding sequence is TGTGCCAGCAGTTCCCGGGGACTCAACGTGGGCTACACCTTC.

This clonotype has ten or more counts. The chain links TRBV12-3 or TRBV12-4 to TRBJ1-4; D is unclear. The CDR3 is made up of 17 amino acids. Trimming cost V 1 base and J 0 bases, with 12 bases left between them. The CDR3 sequence is CASSLGLGIATNEKLFF. In DNA form, the CDR3 reads TGTGCCAGCAGTTTAGGACTGGGGATTGCAACTAATGAAAAACTGTTTTTT.

This clonotype was counted between two and nine times. This CDR3 is CASSVGGFGYTF. The CDR3 nucleotides are TGTGCCAGCAGCGTAGGCGGGTTTGGCTACACCTTC. This chain uses TRBV9 with TRBJ1-2; D unresolved. Between the trimmed V and J ends, which lost 0 bases and 7 bases, there was a span of 7 bases. The CDR3 is 12 amino acids. CDR1 SGDLS and CDR2 YYNGEE come from the germline V gene.

This clonotype was picked up many times. The V gene is TRBV28, the J gene TRBJ2-7, with 11 bases that match TRBD1. The CDR3 length is 15 residues. Germline trimming cut 5 bases from V and 7 bases from J; bases unmatched to any gene: 10. Germline V gene data show CDR1 as MDHEN and CDR2 as SYDVKM. CDR3 nucleotide sequence: TGTGCCAGCAGTGCAACCGGGACAGGGGGGGGAGAGCAGTACTTC. This sequence encodes CASSATGTGGGEQYF. Together with reference TRBV28 and TRBJ2-7, the CDR3 gives the full variable domain: DVKVTQSSRYLVKRTGEKVFLECVQDMDHENMFWYRQDPGLGLRLIYFSYDVKMKEKGDIPEGYSVSREKKERFSLILESASTNQTSMYLCASSATGTGGGEQYFGPGTRLTVT.